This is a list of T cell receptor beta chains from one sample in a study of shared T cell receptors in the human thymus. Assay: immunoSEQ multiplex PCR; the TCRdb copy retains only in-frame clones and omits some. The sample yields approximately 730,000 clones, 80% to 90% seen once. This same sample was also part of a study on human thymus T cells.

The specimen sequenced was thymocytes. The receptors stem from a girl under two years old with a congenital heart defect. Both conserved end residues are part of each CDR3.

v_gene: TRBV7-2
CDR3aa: CASSLVSGGRGYTF

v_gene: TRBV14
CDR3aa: CASSQDPGQGSPKNTIYF

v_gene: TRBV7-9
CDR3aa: CASSPTGKPSSGNTIYF

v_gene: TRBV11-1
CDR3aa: CASSLRAGGLAYNEQFF

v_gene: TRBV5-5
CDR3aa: CASTVRVYNEQFF

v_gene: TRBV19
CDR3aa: CASTLQGGQLEGSPLHF

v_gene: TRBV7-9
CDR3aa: CASSLGAPGQGNQPQHF

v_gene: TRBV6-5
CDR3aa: CASSPGVAYEQYF

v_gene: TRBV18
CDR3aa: CASSPRDRGALGNQPQHF

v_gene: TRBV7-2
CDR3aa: CASQMGGQQPQHF

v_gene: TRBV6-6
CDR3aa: CATKTGTPSNQPQHF

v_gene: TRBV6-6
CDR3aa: CASTKRTGGGYTF

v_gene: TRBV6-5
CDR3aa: CASSYSSPATNEKLFF

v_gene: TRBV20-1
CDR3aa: CSVPLVYGYTF

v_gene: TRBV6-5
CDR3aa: CASRSPGATEAFF

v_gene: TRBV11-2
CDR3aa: CASSQLAEAYEQYF

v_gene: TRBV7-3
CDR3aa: CASSLRDRVVIKEGYNEQFF

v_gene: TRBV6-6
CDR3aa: CASSYSPDRDYEQYF

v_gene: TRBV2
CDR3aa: CASTPQAWQGEYNEQFF

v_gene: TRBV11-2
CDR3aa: CASSPRSAGPQETQYF

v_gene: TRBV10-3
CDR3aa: CAISESSEDSDNSPLHF

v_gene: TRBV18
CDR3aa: CASSPLEYNEQFF

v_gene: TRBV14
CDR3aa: CASSQRPGQGARGYTF

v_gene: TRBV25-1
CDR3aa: CASSEAPGQGNQPQHF

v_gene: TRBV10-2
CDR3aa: CASSAGTDGYTF